Below are 3 T cell receptor beta chains sequenced from a single sample in a study of T-cell reconstitution after alpha-beta-depleted transplantation in children (dated by TCRdb to about 2016). Preparation of the library involved PCR. The sequencer was an Illumina HiSeq 2500. Molecular barcoding was employed in the preparation of TCR libraries, with unique molecular identifiers being used to normalize TCRbeta repertoire quantification. TCRdb's own reprocessing of the public reads used fastp at Q25 and MiXCR and kept productive beta chains. Each entry merges the rows of one CDR3 protein and shows their most common DNA and genes. The sample table shows approximately 350,000 distinct CDR3 sequences, and 10% to 15% are seen once. The ten largest account for around 4% of the sample. Sequenced here: PBMCs, sampled from the stem cell graft. The receptors originated from a human donor who donated a stem cell graft to a child with Fanconi anemia.

As regards this clonotype: A read error may explain this, as a much larger clone is one base away. The rearrangement uses TRBV7-2 and TRBJ2-7, with D hard to call. Trimming cost V 5 bases and J 2 bases, with 4 bases left between them. Germline loops: CDR1 SGHTA, CDR2 FQGNSA. CDR3 length equals 11 residues. Written as DNA, the CDR3 is TGTGCCAGCAGCGTGGCCTACGAGCAGTACTTC. Amino acid sequence: CASSVAYEQYF.

This clonotype appeared a few times. This sequence joins TRBV9 and TRBJ2-3; D call uncertain. The CDR3 loop spans 12 amino acids. Germline CDR1 SGDLS, CDR2 YYNGEE. V gave up 4 bases and J gave up 6 bases, with 9 bases separating them. CDR3 protein: CASSSTWDTQYF. The CDR3 nucleotides read TGTGCCAGCAGCTCCACCTGGGATACGCAGTATTTT.

This clonotype was seen only a few times. The CDR3 DNA sequence: TGCAGCGTCAGGTCGACTCTCTATGGCTACACCTTC. It yields the protein CSVRSTLYGYTF. The rearrangement uses TRBV29-1 and TRBJ1-2; D gene uncertain. The V and J ends lost 6 bases and 4 bases respectively, with 12 bases between them. The CDR3 spans 12 residues. CDR1 and CDR2 (germline): SQVTM, ANQGSEA.